This T cell receptor (beta chain) emerged from a study of blood T cell repertoires in COVID-19. Study-wide context: Sources were T cells, B-cell-depleted T cells, or PBMCs; the material itself was cDNA or gDNA.

As handled by the study authors: Counts of nucleated cells, estimated from reference gene primer amplification, were obtained. The repertoire was sequenced with immunoSEQ multiplex PCR; TCRdb's copy has only in-frame clones and lacks some. V, J and clone size reflect that table, while D and trimming were determined from the DNA. The table records hundreds of thousands of clones, roughly 90% of them present only once. The V and J ends lost 5 bases and 0 bases respectively, with 10 bases between them. The germline CDR1 and CDR2 sequences are SQVTM and ANQGSEA. The CDR3 covers 13 residues. The material sequenced was peripheral blood. This sequence joins TRBV29-1 and TRBJ1-1; tentatively, D is TRBD1 (5 bases). The receptor's source is a woman aged 60 to 75 with acute or convalescent COVID-19. The CDR3 DNA is TGCAGCGTTTCGGGGGTCCTGAACACTGAAGCTTTCTTT. Encoded protein: CSVSGVLNTEAFF.